The present entry profiles one T cell receptor beta chain with its context. This clone was counted once. Its antigen remains undetermined. Per-base quality was not reported, and no clone a single base away is much larger than it. Library creation used the immunoSEQ multiplex PCR assay. Concerning the study's data processing: A statistical classification framework was built for diagnosing cytomegalovirus status from the catalog of TCR beta chain sequences. Here the immuneACCESS table is served through TCRdb, limited to in-frame sequences with V and J called. Missing clones are a known gap in these copies; in checked studies unresolved V genes cover under half, and the rest lacks a known reason. V, J and clone size reflect that table, while D and trimming were determined from the DNA. The sample table contains about 260,000 clones; only one count was recorded for roughly 87% of them. The biggest ten clones account for approximately 3.1% of the sample.

This entry is derived from a study of cytomegalovirus exposure and HLA in healthy donors (dated by TCRdb to 2016 to 2017). The study in broad terms: According to a later analysis, the 120 or so validation repertoires were produced on the same platform as the approximately 610 repertoires of the first cohort. The study aimed to test whether cataloging public T cell receptors could reveal signatures of past pathogen exposure. Besides the first cohort of roughly 640 subjects, a separate validation cohort made up of roughly 120 different subjects was used. High-throughput TCR immunosequencing, statistical association of individual TCRs with disease status, and machine learning were combined to predict cytomegalovirus infection status. Results the study describes overall, beyond this receptor: The authors suggested that the approach could potentially be generalized to other disease states and immunological phenotypes. Of the cluster scores, around 95% were above 0 in a later analysis, which found that TCRs clustered in the first cohort also tended to co-occur in the roughly 130 validation repertoires. Three of the identified cytomegalovirus-associated TCR beta chains were confirmed in vitro to be specific for cytomegalovirus antigens. In both the original and validation cohorts, the classifier was reported to diagnose cytomegalovirus status with high specificity and sensitivity. Most TCR sequences were seen in very few donors, while some public TCRs were found in many individuals. All 120 or so repertoires were used to score co-occurrence in the validation cohort in a later analysis, because that analysis had no HLA typing for the cohort. In the study, approximately 160 TCR beta chains were listed as associated with cytomegalovirus.

The donors were included in the validation cohort of some 110 subjects, a group kept apart from the approximately 690-subject first cohort. The CDR3, from cysteine to phenylalanine, totals 16 residues. The kept DNA is CDR3 alone, 48 bases in frame from the first base. V is cut by 4 bases and J by 0 bases, and the space between the germline ends is 13 bases. The germline V gene gives CDR1 as SGHRS and CDR2 as YFSETQ. The sequenced material came from PBMCs. The receptor comes from a woman younger than 45 in good health and CMV-seronegative. The chain couples TRBV5-1 to TRBJ2-2; no D gene call is confident. The CDR3 in this case is CASSPIKQANTGELFF. The DNA is as follows: TGCGCCAGCAGCCCCATAAAACAAGCGAACACCGGGGAGCTGTTTTTT.